A selection of T cell receptor beta chains follows, all from one sample in a study of T cell changes during pregnancy in multiple sclerosis. Clones were sequenced by immunoSEQ multiplex PCR, and TCRdb holds only the in-frame ones, with some missing. This table has about 83,000 clones, 90% to 95% appearing once. This specimen was peripheral blood, taken in the second trimester of pregnancy. These receptors originate from a female donor with multiple sclerosis, enrolled in a pregnancy study. CDR3s include the opening cysteine and the closing phenylalanine or tryptophan. The order of the fields is V gene, J gene, clone size, D gene, CDR3 DNA, CDR3 protein. A D gene is named only where the DNA matches it firmly. Rows may omit the clone size; those that give it use once, few, many or a size class.

TRBV5-4,TRBJ1-1,once,.,TGTGCCAGCAGGCAGGGGACATCTGAAGCTTTCTTT,CASRQGTSEAFF
TRBV2,TRBJ2-1,.,TRBD2,TGTGCCAGCAAAGTAGCGGGAGTCTACAATGAGCAGTTCTTC,CASKVAGVYNEQFF
TRBV4-1,TRBJ2-5,.,TRBD2,TGCGCCAGCAGGAGACTAGCGGTTGAAGAGACCCAGTACTTC,CASRRLAVEETQYF
TRBV7-2,TRBJ2-2,.,.,TGTGCCAGCAGCGTGGGACTTAACACCGGGGAGCTGTTTTTT,CASSVGLNTGELFF
TRBV2,TRBJ1-5,.,TRBD1,TGTGCCAGCAGAGAGGACAGGGTCCACAATCAGCCCCAGCATTTT,CASREDRVHNQPQHF
TRBV14,TRBJ2-1,once,.,TGTGCCAGCAGCCCCCCAGTTCTGGCCCTCCCTGGTGAGCAGTTCTTC,CASSPPVLALPGEQFF
TRBV5-1,TRBJ1-1,.,.,TGCGCCAGCAGTAAGCGCGACAGGAACACTGAAGCTTTCTTT,CASSKRDRNTEAFF
TRBV5-1,TRBJ1-4,.,.,TGCGCCAGCAGCTTGGCACAGAATGAAAAACTGTTTTTT,CASSLAQNEKLFF
TRBV2,TRBJ2-1,.,.,TGTGCCAGCAGTGAAGGGGTAGCGGCACTATTGGATGAGCAGTTCTTC,CASSEGVAALLDEQFF
TRBV18,TRBJ2-7,.,.,TGTGCCAGCTCACCCGGGAACGCCTACGAGCAGTACTTC,CASSPGNAYEQYF
TRBV28,TRBJ2-7,.,.,TGTGCCAGCAGAGCTCCCGCCGGGGAGCAGTACTTC,CASRAPAGEQYF
TRBV30,TRBJ2-5,.,TRBD1,TGTGCCTGGAGCCTAATGGGACAGCTTCAAGAGACCCAGTACTTC,CAWSLMGQLQETQYF
TRBV7-9,TRBJ2-7,.,TRBD2,TGTGCCAGCAGCCGGACTAGCGGGACCGAGCAGTACTTC,CASSRTSGTEQYF
TRBV7-8,TRBJ2-5,.,TRBD2,TGTGCCAGCAGCTTAAGGACTAGTATCGGGGGGGAGACCCAGTACTTC,CASSLRTSIGGETQYF
TRBV11-3,TRBJ2-3,.,TRBD2,TGTGCCAGCAGCTTGGGTAGCGGGAGTCAAGATACGCAGTATTTT,CASSLGSGSQDTQYF
TRBV5-1,TRBJ2-7,.,.,TGCGCCAGCAGCTTTGAGCCCCTGACACCGATAGAGCAGTACTTC,CASSFEPLTPIEQYF
TRBV4-1,TRBJ1-2,.,.,TGCGCCAGCAGCCAAGTCTTTGGGGGGAACGGCTACACCTTC,CASSQVFGGNGYTF
TRBV7-8,TRBJ2-5,.,TRBD2,TGTGCCAGCAGCCCCCTGGCGGGAGGCGTAGAGACCCAGTACTTC,CASSPLAGGVETQYF
TRBV27,TRBJ1-5,.,.,TGTGCCAGCAGTTTACAGGGCTCCAATCAGCCCCAGCATTTT,CASSLQGSNQPQHF
TRBV7-9,TRBJ2-5,.,.,TGTGCCAGCAGCTTAGCGGTTACAGGACAAGAGACCCAGTACTTC,CASSLAVTGQETQYF
TRBV9,TRBJ1-1,.,TRBD1,TGTGCCAGCAGCGTAGACAGGGGGCAAAAAACTGAAGCTTTCTTT,CASSVDRGQKTEAFF
TRBV19,TRBJ2-1,.,TRBD2,TGTGCCAGTATGGTAGCGGGAGTGTACAATGAGCAGTTCTTC,CASMVAGVYNEQFF
TRBV6-6,TRBJ2-7,.,.,TGTGCCAGCAGTTCCGCGGGGGCACCTCACTACGAGCAGTACTTC,CASSSAGAPHYEQYF
TRBV30,TRBJ1-3,once,.,TGTGCCTGGAGTGAGGGGCCCCACTCTGGAAACACCATATATTTT,CAWSEGPHSGNTIYF
TRBV7-8,TRBJ2-7,.,.,TGTGCCAGCAGCTTAGCGGTTACAGGACCCTACGAGCAGTACTTC,CASSLAVTGPYEQYF
TRBV27,TRBJ1-5,.,.,TGTGCCAGCAGTCTACAGGGAAACAATCAGCCCCAGCATTTT,CASSLQGNNQPQHF